This T cell receptor (beta chain) was retrieved from a study of neurological immune-mediated disorders (dated by TCRdb to about 2019). Describing the broader study: Among the 34 multiple sclerosis patients, relapsing-remitting MS accounted for approximately 31 and secondary progressive MS accounted for 3. The study compared peripheral blood TCR-beta repertoires of HTLV-I-associated myelopathy (HAM/TSP) patients, multiple sclerosis patients and healthy controls using UMI-based sequencing. Of the roughly 71 subjects in the cohort, some 15 were HAM/TSP patients, some 35 were multiple sclerosis patients, and 20 were healthy controls. The approximately 110 TCR-beta libraries covered PBMC samples along with longitudinal samples, technical triplicates, and paired sorted CD4+ and CD8+ T-cell subsets. Study-level results and caveats: TCR clonal expansion was greatest in HAM/TSP patients and smallest in MS patients, who ranked below even healthy controls. No association of the MS cluster with clinical or MRI features was observed, and the need for larger cohorts was stated by the authors. Repertoires from 18 of 34 MS patients were grouped by phylogenetic analysis into a cluster of related CDR3 sequences, suggesting a possible repertoire-level signature. No identical CDR3 amino acid sequences were shared among expanded clones across subjects, suggesting private TCR-beta repertoires in all groups.

This clonotype appeared many times. Its antigen is still unknown. The input lacks base qualities; no much larger clone sits a single base away. cDNA was synthesized by template-switch 5'RACE using a primer carrying a 10-nucleotide random unique molecular identifier by which each TCR transcript was tagged. Each sequencing run produced over 160 million TCR-beta sequences covering 15-18 subjects. Total RNA was extracted with the RNeasy kit. The KAPA Real-time Library Amplification kit was used to amplify TCR-beta VDJ regions with primers for the TCR constant region and the 5'RACE anchor. Sample indexes and Illumina adaptors were added in a first PCR, and a second PCR then increased library yield. The roughly 650 bp TCR product was size-selected on a 2% E-gel SizeSelection system after Ampure bead purification. Before pooling, library quality was checked on a Bioanalyzer, concentration was measured with Qubit, and libraries were quantified with the Kapa Library Quantification kit. An Illumina HiSeq 2500 sequenced the libraries paired-end 2 x 150 bp. To increase sequence diversity, roughly 23-30% phiX was spiked into each library pool. In the original analysis: The UMI-based MiGEC pipeline processed quality-filtered reads and removed over 85% of raw TCR sequences during error correction. VDJ genes were aligned to IMGT germline references, and each clonotype was defined by a unique CDR3 amino acid sequence together with V-J genes. Clonal expansion, Shannon diversity and CDR3 relatedness (CalcPairwiseDistances, ClusterSamples) were evaluated with VDJtools, and phylogenetic trees were built with CLCbio workbench. Using coefficient-of-variation modelling across technical triplicates, the study counted a clone as expanded if it had at least 8 unique UMIs. TCRdb reran the public reads through fastp at Q25 and MiXCR, keeping productive beta chains. Here each entry gathers all rows of one CDR3 protein and keeps the most common genes and DNA. These V and J calls rely on TCRdb rather than the paper's analysis. The sample profile shows about 48,000 distinct CDR3 sequences; about 5.8% of them were found once. Jointly, the top ten make up approximately 1.5% of the sample.

Sorted-subset TCR libraries were prepared from about 1 million sorted CD4+ or CD8+ T cells. The multiple sclerosis patients were enrolled in a US clinical protocol that used magnetic resonance imaging to evaluate disease progression. PBMCs were separated from peripheral blood using Ficoll-Hypaque density gradient centrifugation and then cryopreserved in liquid nitrogen. Paired sorted CD4+ and CD8+ subsets came from healthy controls, HAM/TSP patients and MS patients. The CDR3 runs 21 amino acids, cysteine and phenylalanine included. Only the CDR3 DNA stays, 63 bases, in frame from base 1. Trimming accounts for 1 base at V and 0 bases at J, while the number of junction bases matched to no gene is 19. CDR1 DFQATT and CDR2 SNEGSKA are derived from the germline V gene (reference sequence).

The source material was CD4+ T cells from blood. The chain is encoded by TRBV20-1 joined to TRBJ1-4; 8 middle bases align to TRBD1. This clonotype originated in a woman in her late teens or twenties with multiple sclerosis. CDR3 reads: CSARGPTSDRDGGATNEKLFF. Read as DNA, the sequence is TGCAGTGCTAGAGGCCCTACTTCGGACAGGGATGGAGGGGCAACTAATGAAAAACTGTTTTTT.